The 20 T cell receptor beta chains below come from one sample, sequenced in a study of cytomegalovirus exposure and HLA in healthy donors. Primers included in the PCR were 60 Vbeta and 13 Jbeta primers. The method was immunoSEQ multiplex PCR; TCRdb's version includes in-frame clones alone and lacks a portion of them. The sample lists under 130,000 clones, around 80% occurring once. Sequencing was done on a sample of PBMCs. The receptors derive from a man between 18 and 35 years old in good health and CMV-seronegative.

The J gene is TRBJ1-1, the V gene TRBV7-2; possibly TRBD1 for D (5 bases). Germline values: CDR1 SGHTA, CDR2 FQGNSA. Trimming removed 4 bases at V and 5 bases at J, with 14 bases between. The CDR3 spans 14 residues. The CDR3, as DNA: TGTGCCAGCAGCTCCAAGGTAGGGGCGACTGAAGCTTTCTTT. This translates into CASSSKVGATEAFF. Based on the CDR3 plus reference TRBV7-2 and TRBJ1-1, the full variable domain is GAGVSQSPSNKVTEKGKDVELRCDPISGHTALYWYRQSLGQGLEFLIYFQGNSAPDKSGLPSDRFSAERTGGSVSTLTIQRTQQEDSAVYLCASSSKVGATEAFFGQGTRLTVV.

The J gene is TRBJ1-4, the V gene TRBV19; 8 bases match TRBD1. The V and J ends lost 6 bases and 5 bases, in that order; junction bases with no gene match: 20. The CDR3 loop spans 19 amino acids. Germline V gene lookup returns CDR1 LNHDA and CDR2 SQIVND (reference sequence). The CDR3, as DNA: TGTGCCAGTAGCCCAAGGACAGGGACAAGGCGGGCCGAAAATGAAAAACTGTTTTTT. It yields the protein CASSPRTGTRRAENEKLFF.

The chain uses TRBV19 and TRBJ2-7, with TRBD2 matching over 7 bases. The V and J ends lost 5 bases and 10 bases, in that order; junction bases with no gene match: 8. The germline V gene encodes CDR1 LNHDA and CDR2 SQIVND (reference sequence). There are 12 residues in the CDR3. CDR3 DNA sequence: TGTGCCAGTAGTTTCCAGGGAGGGGAACAGTACTTC. Its translation: CASSFQGGEQYF. The full variable domain, completed using reference TRBV19 and TRBJ2-7, is DGGITQSPKYLFRKEGQNVTLSCEQNLNHDAMYWYRQDPGQGLRLIYYSQIVNDFQKGDIAEGYSVSREKKESFPLTVTSAQKNPTAFYLCASSFQGGEQYFGPGTRLTVT.

This chain uses TRBV9 with TRBJ2-5; 11 bases are a match to TRBD2. CDR3 length equals 15 residues. Germline assignment: CDR1 SGDLS and CDR2 YYNGEE. Trimming at V came to 3 bases and at J to 3 bases, leaving 4 bases not matched to a gene. CDR3 coding DNA: TGTGCCAGCAGCGACGGGACTAGCGGAAAAGAGACCCAGTACTTC. This codes for CASSDGTSGKETQYF. Full variable domain (outside the CDR3, taken from reference TRBV9 and TRBJ2-5): DSGVTQTPKHLITATGQRVTLRCSPRSGDLSVYWYQQSLDQGLQFLIQYYNGEERAKGNILERFSAQQFPDLHSELNLSSLELGDSALYFCASSDGTSGKETQYFGPGTRLLVL.

V gene TRBV2 combines with J gene TRBJ2-1, with TRBD2 matching 9 bases. The CDR3 runs to 14 residues. Germline CDR1 and CDR2: SNHLY and FYNNEI. The V and J ends lost 5 bases and 6 bases, in that order; junction bases with no gene match: 5. The CDR3 loop reads CASSKSSGVNEQFF. The CDR3 nucleotides are TGTGCCAGCAGTAAATCTAGCGGGGTCAATGAGCAGTTCTTC.

This clone has more than one count but fewer than ten. The V call is TRBV14, the J call TRBJ1-1, with D unresolved. Trimming removed 5 bases from V and 1 base from J, with 8 bases in between. This CDR3 is built from 13 residues. CDR1 is SGHDN and CDR2 is FVKESK in the germline V gene. CDR3 amino acids: CASSLTRNTEAFF. DNA of the CDR3: TGTGCCAGCAGCTTGACTCGGAACACTGAAGCTTTCTTT.

The chain has TRBV11-3 and TRBJ1-6, with 7 bases lining up with TRBD1. This CDR3 spans 13 amino acids. V shed 5 bases and J 10 bases; nucleotides not matched to a gene: 5. Germline CDR1 reads SGHNT; CDR2 reads YENEEA. CDR3 sequence: CASSPRGRSPLHF. CDR3 coding DNA: TGTGCCAGCAGCCCCAGGGGGAGATCACCCCTCCACTTT.

The CDR3: CAWSKTGGSVNTEAFF. The CDR3 DNA reads TGTGCCTGGAGTAAGACAGGGGGCTCTGTGAACACTGAAGCTTTCTTT. The genes are TRBV30 and TRBJ1-1, with 10 bases aligning to TRBD1. The trim removed 2 bases at V and 0 bases at J, leaving 6 bases unmatched. The CDR3 consists of 16 residues. The germline CDR1 and CDR2 sequences are GTSNPN and SVGIG (reference sequence).

The chain uses TRBV5-1 and TRBJ2-1; 11 bases are shared with TRBD1. This CDR3 comprises 15 residues. The V gene's germline CDR1 is SGHRS and CDR2 YFSETQ. V gave up 0 bases and J gave up 8 bases; unmatched junction bases: 4. The DNA for the CDR3 is TGCGCCAGCAGCTTGGTAATGGGACAGGGGGATGAGCAGTTCTTC. Its translation: CASSLVMGQGDEQFF.

This chain connects TRBV6-5 to TRBJ2-7; D is perhaps TRBD2 (6 bases). The V gene's germline CDR1 is MNHEY and CDR2 SVGAGI. The CDR3 sequence is 15 residues long. Trimming took off 2 bases at V and 6 bases at J, with 17 bases between the two ends. Written as DNA, the CDR3 is TGTGCCAGCAGTTACATTTTGGGGGGTTCAACCGAGCAGTACTTC. This gives the protein CASSYILGGSTEQYF.

V gene TRBV19 combines with J gene TRBJ2-7, with TRBD2 matching 11 bases. The V and J ends lost 7 bases and 1 base, in that order; junction bases with no gene match: 6. Germline CDR1 LNHDA, CDR2 SQIVND (reference sequence). This CDR3 comprises 15 residues. The CDR3 spells CASKLVAGGSYEQYF. For the CDR3, the DNA is TGTGCCAGTAAGCTGGTAGCGGGAGGGTCCTACGAGCAGTACTTC.

This clone was recorded once. The chain combines TRBV5-6 with TRBJ2-1; the D gene is possibly TRBD2 (5 bases). Germline CDR1 reads SGHDT; CDR2 reads YYEEEE. The V gene lost 1 base and the J gene lost 2 bases, with 16 bases spanning the gap. This CDR3 is built from 17 residues. The CDR3 bases are TGTGCCAGCAGCTTGCGGGGTCTGGGTTGGGCCTACAATGAGCAGTTCTTC. Protein product: CASSLRGLGWAYNEQFF.

The CDR3 region is CASSQDQDRGLEQFF. The CDR3 nucleotides read TGCGCCAGCAGCCAAGATCAGGACAGGGGTTTAGAGCAGTTCTTC. The rearrangement joins TRBV4-3 to TRBJ2-1, with 9 bases that match TRBD1. CDR1 is LGHNA and CDR2 is YSLEER in the germline V gene. The CDR3 length is 15 residues. J lost 10 bases, V lost 0 bases, and 7 bases had no gene match.

The CDR3 spells CASSYSEGLNTEAFF. CDR3 DNA sequence: TGTGCCAGCAGTTACTCGGAGGGATTGAACACTGAAGCTTTCTTT. This chain uses TRBV6-5 with TRBJ1-1; D uncertain. The germline V gene encodes CDR1 MNHEY and CDR2 SVGAGI. The length of the CDR3 is 15 residues. The V and J ends lost 0 bases and 0 bases respectively, with 8 bases between them.

CDR3 bases: TGTGCCAGCAGCCCAACTAGGGGGCTGGGGACTGAAGCTTTCTTT. Translated, it gives CASSPTRGLGTEAFF. This sequence joins TRBV9 and TRBJ1-1; 7 bases agree with TRBD1. The germline CDR1 and CDR2 sequences are SGDLS and YYNGEE. V gave up 4 bases and J gave up 5 bases; unmatched junction bases: 11. This CDR3 has 15 amino acids.

This clone has a handful of counts. This chain links TRBV2 with TRBJ2-4; D unresolved. V lost 3 bases, J lost 9 bases, and 3 bases lay in between. The length of the CDR3 is 10 residues. The germline V gene encodes CDR1 SNHLY and CDR2 FYNNEI. The CDR3 nucleotides read TGTGCCAGCAGTGAGAGCATTCAGTACTTC. Amino acids: CASSESIQYF.

This sequence joins TRBV6-6 and TRBJ2-7; 9 positions agree with TRBD2. The V gene end was trimmed by 7 bases and the J gene end by 3 bases; junction bases not matched to a gene: 7. The V gene's germline CDR1 is MNHNY and CDR2 SVGAGI (reference sequence). The CDR3 length is 14 residues. The CDR3 here is CASMAGGPDYEQYF. For the CDR3, the DNA is TGTGCCAGCATGGCGGGAGGGCCGGACTACGAGCAGTACTTC.

This rearrangement joins TRBV4-1 to TRBJ2-7, with 7 bases lining up with TRBD1. Trimming took 0 bases from V and 1 from J; bases not matched to a gene: 3. Germline CDR1 and CDR2: MGHRA and YSYEKL. The CDR3 spans 15 residues. The CDR3 coding sequence is TGCGCCAGCAGCCAAGAACAGGGGTGGTCCTACGAGCAGTACTTC. Protein sequence: CASSQEQGWSYEQYF.

This clone was seen just once. The chain combines TRBV30 with TRBJ2-3; 12 bases are a match to TRBD2. CDR3 size: 16 residues. With V trimmed by 2 bases and J by 1 base, 4 bases remained unmatched. CDR1 GTSNPN and CDR2 SVGIG come from the germline V gene (reference sequence). The CDR3 reads CAWSPGLAGRTDTQYF. CDR3 in DNA: TGTGCCTGGAGTCCGGGACTAGCGGGTCGCACAGATACGCAGTATTTT.

J is TRBJ2-7 and V is TRBV18, with 7 bases aligning to TRBD1. Germline values: CDR1 KGHSH, CDR2 LQKENI. The CDR3 has 14 residues. J lost 2 bases, V lost 6 bases, and 7 bases had no gene match. CDR3 DNA: TGTGCCAGCTCGGAGCGACAGGGACCCTACGAGCAGTACTTC. Protein product: CASSERQGPYEQYF.